This TCR beta chain was retrieved from a study of blood T cell repertoires in COVID-19. Study-level background: PBMCs, B-cell-depleted T cells, or T cells provided the cDNA or gDNA that made up the material.

Profiled with immunoSEQ multiplex PCR; TCRdb holds only in-frame clones, not every one. This table has some 150,000 clones, 80% appearing once. The ends were cut back, 3 bases at V and 2 bases at J, with 14 bases in the middle. Germline values: CDR1 SGHRS, CDR2 YFSETQ. The CDR3 consists of 15 residues. The specimen was peripheral blood. The chain couples TRBV5-1 to TRBJ1-2; D is possibly TRBD1 (6 bases). This sequence was found in a man in his 60s with acute or convalescent COVID-19. The CDR3 sequence is CASSSNRVGNYGYTF. The CDR3 DNA reads as TGCGCCAGCAGCTCGAACAGGGTAGGCAACTATGGCTACACCTTC.